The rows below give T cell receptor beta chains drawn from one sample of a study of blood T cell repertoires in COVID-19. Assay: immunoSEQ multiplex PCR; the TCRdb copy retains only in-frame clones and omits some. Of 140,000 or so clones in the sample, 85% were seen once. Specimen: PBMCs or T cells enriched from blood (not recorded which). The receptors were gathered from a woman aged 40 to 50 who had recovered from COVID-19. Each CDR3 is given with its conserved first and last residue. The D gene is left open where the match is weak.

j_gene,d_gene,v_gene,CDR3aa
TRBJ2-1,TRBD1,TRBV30,CAWSGRGQEQFF
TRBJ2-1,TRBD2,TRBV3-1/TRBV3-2,CASSQAGGANQFF
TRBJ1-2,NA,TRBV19,CASSMTGRYGYTF
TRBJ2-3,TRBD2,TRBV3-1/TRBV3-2,CASSRTSGTQDTQYF
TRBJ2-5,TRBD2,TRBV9,CASSGLAEQETQYF
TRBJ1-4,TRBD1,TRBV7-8,CASSAAGGGREKLFF
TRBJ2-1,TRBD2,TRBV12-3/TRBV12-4,CASSWGLAEQFF
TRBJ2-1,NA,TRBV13,CASSLGLRLPEQFF
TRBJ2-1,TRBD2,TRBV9,CASSASSGSSYNEQFF
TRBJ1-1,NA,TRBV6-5,CASSYGEGLKNTEAFF
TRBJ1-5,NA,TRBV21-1,CASSKAREVNQPQHF
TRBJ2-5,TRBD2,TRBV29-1,CSVEGLAGVKETQYF
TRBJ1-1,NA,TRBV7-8,CASSAGDTEAFF
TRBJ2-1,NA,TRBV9,CASSVTPFGVQSEQFF
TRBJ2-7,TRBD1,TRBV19,CASSPRRTGGYSYEQYF
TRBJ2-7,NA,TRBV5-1,CASSPGDGTYEQYF
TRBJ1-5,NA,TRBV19,CASITAVYSNQPQHF
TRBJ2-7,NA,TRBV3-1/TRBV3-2,CASSQDSLGAMSSYEQYF
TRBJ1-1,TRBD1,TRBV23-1,CASSKLPYRGVAEAFF
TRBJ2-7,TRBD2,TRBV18,CASSPSGAGSYEQYF
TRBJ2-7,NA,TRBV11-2,CASSPGFHEQYF
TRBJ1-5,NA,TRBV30,CAWSQGEGQPQHF
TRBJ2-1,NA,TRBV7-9,CASSLSRWDRRELNEQFF
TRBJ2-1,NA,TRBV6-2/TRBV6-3,CASSYPLSRDYNEQFF
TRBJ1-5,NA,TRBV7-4,CASSPPTGTPTSYSNQPQHF
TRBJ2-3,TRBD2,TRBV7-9,CASSSLRTSGPDTQYF
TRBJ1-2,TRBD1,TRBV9,CASSASGTGGYGYTF
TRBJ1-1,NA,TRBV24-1,CATSDSYRDTRGTEAFF
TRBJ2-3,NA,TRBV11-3,CASSFGSTDTQYF
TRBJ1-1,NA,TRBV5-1,CASSLATTGYNTEAFF
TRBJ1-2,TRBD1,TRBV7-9,CASSRDRAGYTF
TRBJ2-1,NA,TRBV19,CASSTLNQGPNEQFF
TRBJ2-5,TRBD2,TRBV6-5,CASRSEGTSQETQYF
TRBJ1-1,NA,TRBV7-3,CASSSGQRKEAFF
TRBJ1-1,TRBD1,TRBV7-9,CASSQTGGVDTEAFF
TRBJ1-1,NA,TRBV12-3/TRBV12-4,CASTLRGTVEAFF
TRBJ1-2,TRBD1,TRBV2,CASSFGTGLGYTF
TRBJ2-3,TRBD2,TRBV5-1,CASSLVTSGESDTQYF
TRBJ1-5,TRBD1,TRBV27,CASSLTGGARNQPQHF
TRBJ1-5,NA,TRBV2,CASMSSTDSNQPQHF
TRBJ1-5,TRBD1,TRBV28,CASRPGTGRGGGDQPQHF
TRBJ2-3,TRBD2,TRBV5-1,CASRGTSGGSGADTQYF
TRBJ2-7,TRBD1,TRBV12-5,CASGFMGQGQYEQYF
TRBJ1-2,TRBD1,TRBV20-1,CSASTGGSVDYGYTF
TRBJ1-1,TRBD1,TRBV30,CAWSARDSHTEAFF
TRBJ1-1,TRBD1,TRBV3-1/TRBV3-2,CASSAKGQGVHTEAFF
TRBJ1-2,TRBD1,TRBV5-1,CASNKRTGGDYGYTF
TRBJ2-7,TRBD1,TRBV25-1,CASSEPGQVYEQYF
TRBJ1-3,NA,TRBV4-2,CASSQDPSLGNTIYF
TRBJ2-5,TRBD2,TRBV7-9,CASSRIAAAGKETQYF
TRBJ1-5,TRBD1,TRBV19,CASRLDRADQPQHF
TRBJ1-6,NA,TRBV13,CASSLSGGNSPLHF
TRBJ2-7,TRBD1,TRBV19,CASSRDRDYEQYF
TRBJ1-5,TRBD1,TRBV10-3,CAIKGDRDNQPQHF